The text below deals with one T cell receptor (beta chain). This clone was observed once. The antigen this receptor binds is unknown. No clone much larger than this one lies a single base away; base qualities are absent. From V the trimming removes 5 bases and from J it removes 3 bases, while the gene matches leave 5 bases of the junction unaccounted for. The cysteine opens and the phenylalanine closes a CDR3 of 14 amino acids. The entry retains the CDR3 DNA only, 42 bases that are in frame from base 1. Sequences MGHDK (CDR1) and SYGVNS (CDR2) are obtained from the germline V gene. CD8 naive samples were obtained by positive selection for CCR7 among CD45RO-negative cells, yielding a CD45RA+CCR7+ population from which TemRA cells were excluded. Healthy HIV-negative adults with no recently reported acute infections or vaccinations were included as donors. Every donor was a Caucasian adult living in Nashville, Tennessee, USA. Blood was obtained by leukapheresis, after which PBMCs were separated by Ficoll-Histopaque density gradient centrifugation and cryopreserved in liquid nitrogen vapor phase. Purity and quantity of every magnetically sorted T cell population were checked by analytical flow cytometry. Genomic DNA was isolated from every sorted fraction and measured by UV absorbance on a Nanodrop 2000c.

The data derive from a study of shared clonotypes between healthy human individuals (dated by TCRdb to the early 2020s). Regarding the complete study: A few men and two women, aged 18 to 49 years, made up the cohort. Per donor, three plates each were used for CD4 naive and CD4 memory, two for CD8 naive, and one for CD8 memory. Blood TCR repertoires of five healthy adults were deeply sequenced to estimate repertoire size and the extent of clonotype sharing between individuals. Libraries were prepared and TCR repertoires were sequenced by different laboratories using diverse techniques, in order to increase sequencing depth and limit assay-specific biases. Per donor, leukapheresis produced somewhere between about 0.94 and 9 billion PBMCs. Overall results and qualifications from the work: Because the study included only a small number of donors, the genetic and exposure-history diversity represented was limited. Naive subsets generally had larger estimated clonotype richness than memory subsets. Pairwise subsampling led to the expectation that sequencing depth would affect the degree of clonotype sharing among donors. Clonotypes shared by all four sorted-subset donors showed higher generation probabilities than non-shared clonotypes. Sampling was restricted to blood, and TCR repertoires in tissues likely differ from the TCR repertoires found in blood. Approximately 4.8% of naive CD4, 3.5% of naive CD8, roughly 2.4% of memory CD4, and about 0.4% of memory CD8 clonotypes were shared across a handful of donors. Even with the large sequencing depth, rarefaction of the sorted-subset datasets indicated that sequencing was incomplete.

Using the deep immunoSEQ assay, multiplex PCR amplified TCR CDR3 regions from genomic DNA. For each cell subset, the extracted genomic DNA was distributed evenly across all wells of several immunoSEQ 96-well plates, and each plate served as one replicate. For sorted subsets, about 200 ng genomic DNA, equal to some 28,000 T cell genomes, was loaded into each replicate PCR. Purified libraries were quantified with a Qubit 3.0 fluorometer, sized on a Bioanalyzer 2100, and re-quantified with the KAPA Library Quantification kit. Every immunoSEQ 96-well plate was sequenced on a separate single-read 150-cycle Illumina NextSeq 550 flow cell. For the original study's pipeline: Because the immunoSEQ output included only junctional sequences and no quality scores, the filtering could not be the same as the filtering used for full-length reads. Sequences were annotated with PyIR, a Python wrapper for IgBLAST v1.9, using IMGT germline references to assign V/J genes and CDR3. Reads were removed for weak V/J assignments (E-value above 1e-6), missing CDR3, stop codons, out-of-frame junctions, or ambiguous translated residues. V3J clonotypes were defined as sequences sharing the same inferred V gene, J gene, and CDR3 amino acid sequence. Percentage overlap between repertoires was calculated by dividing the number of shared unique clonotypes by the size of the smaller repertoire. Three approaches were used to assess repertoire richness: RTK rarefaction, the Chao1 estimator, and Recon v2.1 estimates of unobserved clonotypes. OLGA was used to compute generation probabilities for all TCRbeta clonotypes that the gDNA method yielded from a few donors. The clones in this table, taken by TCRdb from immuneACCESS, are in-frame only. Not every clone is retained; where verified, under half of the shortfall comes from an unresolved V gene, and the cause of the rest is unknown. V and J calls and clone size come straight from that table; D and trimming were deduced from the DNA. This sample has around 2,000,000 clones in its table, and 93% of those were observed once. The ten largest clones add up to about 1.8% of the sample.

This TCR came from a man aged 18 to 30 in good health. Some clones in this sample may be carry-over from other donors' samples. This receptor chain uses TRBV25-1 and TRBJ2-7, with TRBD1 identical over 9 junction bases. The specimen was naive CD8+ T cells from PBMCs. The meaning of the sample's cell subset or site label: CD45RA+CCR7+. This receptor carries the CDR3 CASSQDRGLYEQYF. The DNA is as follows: TGTGCCAGCAGTCAGGACAGGGGACTCTACGAGCAGTACTTC.